This entry lists 15 T cell receptor beta chains sequenced from one sample in a study of breast tumors, draining lymph nodes, adjacent tissues. Axillary draining lymph nodes of breast cancer patients supplied the node samples. TCRdb recomputed calls from the multiplex PCR reads with MiXCR, one row per CDR3 protein. Of 150,000 to 200,000 distinct CDR3 sequences listed, roughly a third are singletons. The sample taken for sequencing was axillary lymph node tissue. The receptors come from a female donor with breast cancer. Some clones in this sample may be carry-over from other donors' samples.

To note about this clonotype: A much larger clone lies a single base off, so this may be a read error. The genes are TRBV10-3 and TRBJ1-2, with 8 bases fitting TRBD1. In germline, CDR1 is ENHRY, CDR2 SYGVKD. With 6 bases clipped from V and 6 bases from J, the junction kept 6 bases outside the gene matches. The CDR3 is 13 amino acids. The CDR3 sequence: CAIRTPTGDGYTF. DNA for the CDR3: TGTGCCATCAGGACACCGACAGGGGATGGCTACACCTTC.

The chain uses TRBV6-6 and TRBJ2-3; 10 bases agree with TRBD1. CDR1 is MNHNY, CDR2 SVGAGI, per germline (reference sequence). The CDR3 covers 16 residues. V lost 2 bases, J lost 14 bases, and 16 bases stayed unmatched. CDR3 loop: CASSYNGGQGNPTRYF. DNA for the CDR3: TGTGCCAGCAGTTACAATGGGGGACAGGGGAACCCCACGAGGTATTTT.

The chain has TRBV7-2 and TRBJ1-2; D might be TRBD1 (6 bases). CDR1 and CDR2 (germline): SGHTA, FQGNSA. The CDR3 covers 14 residues. Trimming cost V 3 bases and J 4 bases, with 12 bases left between them. The CDR3 sequence: CASSLEQGGYGYTF. The CDR3 DNA reads as TGTGCCAGCAGCTTGGAACAGGGTGGCTATGGCTACACCTTC. The full variable domain, completed using reference TRBV7-2 and TRBJ1-2, is GAGVSQSPSNKVTEKGKDVELRCDPISGHTALYWYRQSLGQGLEFLIYFQGNSAPDKSGLPSDRFSAERTGGSVSTLTIQRTQQEDSAVYLCASSLEQGGYGYTFGSGTRLTVV.

For the CDR3, the DNA is TGTGCCAGCAGCTCCCTGGACGGGACAGAGTCAGGAAACACCATATATTTT. Protein product: CASSSLDGTESGNTIYF. The chain is built from TRBV7-9 and TRBJ1-3, with 7 nucleotides matching TRBD1. This CDR3 spans 17 amino acids. Looked up from germline, CDR1 is SEHNR and CDR2 is FQNEAQ (reference sequence). Trimming took 4 bases from V and 4 from J; bases not matched to a gene: 13.

CDR3 sequence reads: CASTKGPTYEQYF. The CDR3 region has the DNA TGTGCCAGCACTAAGGGGCCCACCTACGAGCAGTACTTC. The gene calls are TRBV6-1 and TRBJ2-7; possibly TRBD1 for D (5 bases). V lost 7 bases, J lost 2 bases, and 12 bases lay in between. The germline CDR1 and CDR2 sequences are MNHNS and SASEGT. The length of the CDR3 is 13 residues.

This clonotype came up many times. The genes are TRBV7-9 and TRBJ2-3; 13 bases fit TRBD2. CDR1 is SEHNR, CDR2 FQNEAQ, per germline (reference sequence). The CDR3 totals 22 residues. The J segment lost 1 base and the V segment lost 7 bases, leaving 23 bases of the junction unmatched. This CDR3 reads CASIPRGLGLAGVPGGTDTQYF. The CDR3 nucleotides are TGTGCCAGCATTCCGCGGGGATTAGGACTAGCGGGAGTCCCGGGGGGCACAGATACGCAGTATTTT.

This clonotype was observed a few times. This may arise from a read error, as a much more abundant clone is one base away. The genes are TRBV20-1 and TRBJ2-7, with 10 bases matching TRBD1. Germline V gene sequence: CDR1 DFQATT, CDR2 SNEGSKA (reference sequence). Trimming removed 1 base from V and 6 bases from J; junction bases left unmatched: 6. CDR3 length: 14 amino acids. The CDR3 DNA sequence: TGCAGTGCTAGAGGACAGGGGGCGTTCGCCGAGCAGTACTTC. Its translation is CSARGQGAFAEQYF.

Turning to this clonotype: The junction departs from the called germline gene at one end, perhaps through a read error. CDR3 nucleotide sequence: TGCGCCAGCAGCAGAAGGACAGGGGCCATTTCACCCCTCCACTTT. Translating it yields CASSRRTGAISPLHF. The chain combines TRBV11-3 with TRBJ1-6, with 9 nucleotides matching TRBD1. CDR1 SGHNT and CDR2 YENEEA come from the germline V gene. The CDR3 length is 15 residues.

The sample holds one count of this clonotype. A much larger clone sits a single nucleotide away, making a read error possible. The CDR3 loop reads CSARGRALGPPSQFAYEQYF. The CDR3 region has the DNA TGCAGTGCTAGGGGAAGGGCTTTGGGACCACCTTCACAGTTCGCCTACGAGCAGTACTTC. V is TRBV20-1 and J is TRBJ2-7; either TRBD1 or TRBD2 may fit D (5 bases each). CDR1 and CDR2 (germline): DFQATT, SNEGSKA (reference sequence). V lost 3 bases and J 2 bases, leaving 32 bases between the germline ends. The CDR3 is 20 residues long.

The chain uses TRBV7-2 and TRBJ2-4, with D possibly being TRBD1 (6 bases). In germline, CDR1 is SGHTA, CDR2 FQGNSA. This CDR3 has 17 amino acids. Trimming stripped 5 bases from V and 0 bases from J, with 17 bases between. The CDR3 region is CASSRPGQGRAKNIQYF. The CDR3 DNA reads as TGTGCCAGCAGCCGCCCGGGGCAGGGGAGAGCCAAAAACATTCAGTACTTC.

This clonotype was recorded at least ten times. The CDR3 here is CSVSWGTSDNEQFF. The CDR3 DNA sequence: TGCAGCGTTTCCTGGGGGACTAGCGACAATGAGCAGTTCTTC. The J gene is TRBJ2-1, the V gene TRBV29-1; 10 bases match TRBD2. V lost 5 bases to trimming and J lost 5 bases; unmatched junction nucleotides: 6. CDR3 length: 14 amino acids. Germline V gene data show CDR1 as SQVTM and CDR2 as ANQGSEA.

In its sample, this clonotype was seen many times. This chain links TRBV9 with TRBJ1-2; possible D gene TRBD1, 6 bases. Per the germline V gene, CDR1 is SGDLS and CDR2 is YYNGEE. The CDR3 extends over 15 amino acids. Trimming removed 7 bases from V and 5 bases from J, with 21 bases in between. Here the CDR3 reads CASSGGGLTGYGYTF. In DNA, the CDR3 is TGTGCCAGCTCCGGAGGGGGGTTAACTGGGTATGGCTACACCTTC.

This clonotype was recorded at least ten times. V and J are TRBV6-5 and TRBJ2-7; D is tentatively TRBD1 or TRBD2 (6 bases each). The length of the CDR3 is 13 residues. V was pared by 3 bases and J by 3 bases, with 9 bases between. CDR1 and CDR2 (germline): MNHEY, SVGAGI. DNA for the CDR3: TGTGCCAGCAGTTATAAGGGGGGCTACGAGCAGTACTTC. It codes for CASSYKGGYEQYF.

This clonotype occurred once. The germline gene is not matched at one end of the junction; a read error may be the cause. The chain couples TRBV6-1 to TRBJ1-4, with TRBD1 as a possible D gene (5 bases). CDR1 is MNHNS, CDR2 SASEGT, per germline. The CDR3 has 15 amino acids. The CDR3 reads CASRTFGTNNEKLLF. The CDR3 nucleotides read TGTGCCAGTCGCACTTTCGGGACTAATAATGAAAAACTGCTTTTT.

Remarks on this clonotype: A single base separates this from a much larger clone, so it may be a read error. CDR3 sequence: CASSPGGRIFNEQYF. The CDR3 DNA reads TGTGCCAGCAGTCCTGGCGGCCGGATTTTCAACGAGCAGTACTTC. This chain joins TRBV6-5 and TRBJ2-5; D gene unclear. TRBJ2-7 explains the end of the DNA better; the J call may be wrong. Germline CDR1 MNHEY, CDR2 SVGAGI. The CDR3 is 15 residues long.